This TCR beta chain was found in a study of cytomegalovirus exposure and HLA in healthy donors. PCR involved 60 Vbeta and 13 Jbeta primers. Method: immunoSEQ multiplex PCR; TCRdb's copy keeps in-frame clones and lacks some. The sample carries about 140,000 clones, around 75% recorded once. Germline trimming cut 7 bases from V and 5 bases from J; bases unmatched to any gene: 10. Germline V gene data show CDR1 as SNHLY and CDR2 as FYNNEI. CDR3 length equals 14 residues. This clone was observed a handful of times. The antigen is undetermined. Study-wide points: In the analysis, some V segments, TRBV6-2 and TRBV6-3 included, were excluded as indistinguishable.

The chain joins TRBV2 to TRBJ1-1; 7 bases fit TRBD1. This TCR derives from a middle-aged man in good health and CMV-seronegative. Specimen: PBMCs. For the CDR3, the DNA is TGTGCCAGCACCCGACAGGGTCCTTGGACTGAAGCTTTCTTT. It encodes CASTRQGPWTEAFF.